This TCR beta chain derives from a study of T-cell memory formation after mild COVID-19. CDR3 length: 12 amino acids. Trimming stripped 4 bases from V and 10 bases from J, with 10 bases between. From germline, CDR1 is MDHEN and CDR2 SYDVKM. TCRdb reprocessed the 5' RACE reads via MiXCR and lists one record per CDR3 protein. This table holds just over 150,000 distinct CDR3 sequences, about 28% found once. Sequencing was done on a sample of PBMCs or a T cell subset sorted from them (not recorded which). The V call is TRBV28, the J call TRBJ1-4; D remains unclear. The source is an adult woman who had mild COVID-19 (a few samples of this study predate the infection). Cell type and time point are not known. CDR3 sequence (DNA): TGTGCCAGCAGTTCCCTGGGAGTAAAACTGTTTTTT. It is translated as CASSSLGVKLFF.